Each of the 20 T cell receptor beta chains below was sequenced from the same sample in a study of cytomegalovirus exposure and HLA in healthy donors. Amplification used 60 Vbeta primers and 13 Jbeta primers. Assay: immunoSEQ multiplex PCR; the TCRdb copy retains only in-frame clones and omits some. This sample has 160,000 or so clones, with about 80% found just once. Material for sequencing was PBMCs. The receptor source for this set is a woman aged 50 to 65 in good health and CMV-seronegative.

The CDR3 sequence is CASSLGPAETSGPPQHF. CDR3 nucleotides: TGCGCCAGCAGCTTGGGACCGGCAGAAACATCAGGTCCGCCCCAGCATTTT. The chain couples TRBV5-1 to TRBJ1-5; D remains unclear. The V and J ends lost 0 bases and 9 bases respectively, with 22 bases between them. This CDR3 spans 17 amino acids. Germline V gene lookup returns CDR1 SGHRS and CDR2 YFSETQ.

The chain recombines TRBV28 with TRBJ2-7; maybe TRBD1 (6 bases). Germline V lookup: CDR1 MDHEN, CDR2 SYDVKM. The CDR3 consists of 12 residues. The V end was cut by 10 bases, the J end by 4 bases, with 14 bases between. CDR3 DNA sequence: TGTGCCACGGGCAGGGGTAGGTACGAGCAGTACTTC. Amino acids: CATGRGRYEQYF.

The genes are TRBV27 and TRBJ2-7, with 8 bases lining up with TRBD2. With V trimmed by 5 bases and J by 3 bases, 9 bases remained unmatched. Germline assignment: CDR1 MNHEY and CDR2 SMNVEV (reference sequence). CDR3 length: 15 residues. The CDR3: CASSTTSGPHYEQYF. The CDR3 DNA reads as TGTGCCAGCAGTACTACTAGCGGACCACACTACGAGCAGTACTTC.

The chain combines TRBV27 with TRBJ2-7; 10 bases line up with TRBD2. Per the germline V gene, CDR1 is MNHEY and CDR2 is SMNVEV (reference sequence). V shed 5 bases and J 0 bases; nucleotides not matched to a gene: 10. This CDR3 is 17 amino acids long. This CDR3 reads CASSAPGLATYSYEQYF. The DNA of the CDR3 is TGTGCCAGCAGTGCCCCGGGACTAGCGACTTACTCCTACGAGCAGTACTTC.

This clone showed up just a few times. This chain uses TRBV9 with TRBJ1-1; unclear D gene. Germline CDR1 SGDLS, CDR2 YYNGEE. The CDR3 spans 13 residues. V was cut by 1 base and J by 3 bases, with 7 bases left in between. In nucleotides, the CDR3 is TGTGCCAGCAGCGTAACAGTTGACACTGAAGCTTTCTTT. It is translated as CASSVTVDTEAFF.

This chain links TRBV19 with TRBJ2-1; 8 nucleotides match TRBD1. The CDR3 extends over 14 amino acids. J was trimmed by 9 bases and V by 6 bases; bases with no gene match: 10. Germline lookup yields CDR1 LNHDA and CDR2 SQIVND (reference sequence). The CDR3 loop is CASRPTGQGGEQFF. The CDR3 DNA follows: TGTGCCAGTAGGCCAACCGGACAGGGCGGTGAGCAGTTCTTC.

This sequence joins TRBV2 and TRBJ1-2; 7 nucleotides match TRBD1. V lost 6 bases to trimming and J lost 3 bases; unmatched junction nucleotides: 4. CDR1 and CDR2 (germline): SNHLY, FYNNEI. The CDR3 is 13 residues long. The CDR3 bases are TGTGCCAGCAGCGACAGGGTGGACTATGGCTACACCTTC. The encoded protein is CASSDRVDYGYTF. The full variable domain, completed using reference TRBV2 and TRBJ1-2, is EPEVTQTPSHQVTQMGQEVILRCVPISNHLYFYWYRQILGQKVEFLVSFYNNEISEKSEIFDDQFSVERPDGSNFTLKIRSTKLEDSAMYFCASSDRVDYGYTFGSGTRLTVV.

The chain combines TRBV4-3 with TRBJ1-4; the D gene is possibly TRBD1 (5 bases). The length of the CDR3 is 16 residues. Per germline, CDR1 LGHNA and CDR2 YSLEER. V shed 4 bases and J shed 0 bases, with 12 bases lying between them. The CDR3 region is CASSRLTASTNEKLFF. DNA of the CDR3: TGCGCCAGCAGCCGCCTGACAGCCTCAACTAATGAAAAACTGTTTTTT.

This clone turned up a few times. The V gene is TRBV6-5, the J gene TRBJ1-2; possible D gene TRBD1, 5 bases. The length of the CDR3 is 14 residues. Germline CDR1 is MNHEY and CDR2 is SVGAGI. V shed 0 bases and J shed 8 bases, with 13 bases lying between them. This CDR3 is CASSYSDGAGGYTF. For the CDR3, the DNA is TGTGCCAGCAGTTACTCGGACGGGGCGGGAGGCTACACCTTC.

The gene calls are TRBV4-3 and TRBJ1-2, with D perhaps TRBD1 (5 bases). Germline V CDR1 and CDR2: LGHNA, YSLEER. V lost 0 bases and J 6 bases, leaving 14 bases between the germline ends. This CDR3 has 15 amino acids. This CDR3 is CASSQDWRGYNGYTF. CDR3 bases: TGCGCCAGCAGCCAAGATTGGAGGGGTTATAATGGCTACACCTTC.

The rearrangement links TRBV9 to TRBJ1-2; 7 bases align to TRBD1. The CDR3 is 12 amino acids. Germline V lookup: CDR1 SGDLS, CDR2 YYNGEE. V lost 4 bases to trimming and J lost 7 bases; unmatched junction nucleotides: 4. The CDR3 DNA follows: TGTGCCAGCAGCACAGGGGTCGGTGGCTACACCTTC. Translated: CASSTGVGGYTF.

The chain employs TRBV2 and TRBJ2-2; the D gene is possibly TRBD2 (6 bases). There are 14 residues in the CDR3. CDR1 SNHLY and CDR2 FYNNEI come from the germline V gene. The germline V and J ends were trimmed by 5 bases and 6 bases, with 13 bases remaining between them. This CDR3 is CASSSDYLPGELFF. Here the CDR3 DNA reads TGTGCCAGCAGTTCGGACTACCTCCCCGGGGAGCTGTTTTTT.

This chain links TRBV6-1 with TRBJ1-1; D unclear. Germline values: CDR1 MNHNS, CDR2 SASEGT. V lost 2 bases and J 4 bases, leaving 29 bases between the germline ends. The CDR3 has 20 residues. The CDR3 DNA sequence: TGTGCCAGCAGTGAAAAGGGTTTGTCTCGGGTCGGGGTTTGGGGCACTGAAGCTTTCTTT. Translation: CASSEKGLSRVGVWGTEAFF.

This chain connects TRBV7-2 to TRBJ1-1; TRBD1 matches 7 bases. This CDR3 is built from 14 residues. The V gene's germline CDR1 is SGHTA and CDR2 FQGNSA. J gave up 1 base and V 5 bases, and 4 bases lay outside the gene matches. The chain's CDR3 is CASSAHRGNTEAFF. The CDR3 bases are TGTGCCAGCAGCGCTCACAGGGGGAACACTGAAGCTTTCTTT.

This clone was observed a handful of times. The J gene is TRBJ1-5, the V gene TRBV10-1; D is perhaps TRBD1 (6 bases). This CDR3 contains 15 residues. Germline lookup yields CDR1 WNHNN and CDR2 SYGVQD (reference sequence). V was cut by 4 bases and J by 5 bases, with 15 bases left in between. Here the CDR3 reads CASSADSMGYQPQHF. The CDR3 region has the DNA TGCGCCAGCAGTGCGGACAGCATGGGGTATCAGCCCCAGCATTTT.

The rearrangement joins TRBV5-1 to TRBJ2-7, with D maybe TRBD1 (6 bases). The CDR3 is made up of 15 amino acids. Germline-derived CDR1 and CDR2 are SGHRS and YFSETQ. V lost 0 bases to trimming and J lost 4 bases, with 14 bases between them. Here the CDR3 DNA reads TGCGCCAGCAGCTTGGCTACAACAGGGTTGTACGAGCAGTACTTC. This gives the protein CASSLATTGLYEQYF.

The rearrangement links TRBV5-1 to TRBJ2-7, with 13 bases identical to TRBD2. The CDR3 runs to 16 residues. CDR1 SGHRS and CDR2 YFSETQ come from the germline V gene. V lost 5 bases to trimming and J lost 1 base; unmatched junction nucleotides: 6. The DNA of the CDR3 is TGCGCCAGCAGGCCATGGACTAGCGGGAGTTCCTACGAGCAGTACTTC. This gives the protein CASRPWTSGSSYEQYF.

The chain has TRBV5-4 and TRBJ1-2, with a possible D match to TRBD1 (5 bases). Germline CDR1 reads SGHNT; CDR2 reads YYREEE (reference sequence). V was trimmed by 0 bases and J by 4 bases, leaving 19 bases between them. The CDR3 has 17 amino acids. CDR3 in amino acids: CASSLGGAGPSLYGYTF. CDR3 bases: TGTGCCAGCAGCTTGGGTGGCGCGGGACCGTCCCTCTATGGCTACACCTTC.

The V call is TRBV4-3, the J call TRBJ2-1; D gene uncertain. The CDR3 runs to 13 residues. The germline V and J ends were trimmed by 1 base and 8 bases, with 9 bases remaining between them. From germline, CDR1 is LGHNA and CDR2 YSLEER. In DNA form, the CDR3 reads TGCGCCAGCAGCCAAGTAGCAGCCCATGAGCAGTTCTTC. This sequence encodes CASSQVAAHEQFF.

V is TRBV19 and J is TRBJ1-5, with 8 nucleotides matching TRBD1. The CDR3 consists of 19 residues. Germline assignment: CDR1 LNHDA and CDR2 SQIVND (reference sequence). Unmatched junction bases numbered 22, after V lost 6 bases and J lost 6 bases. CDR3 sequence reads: CASRRVTVAGGVGIQPQHF. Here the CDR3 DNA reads TGTGCCAGTAGACGAGTGACGGTGGCAGGGGGCGTAGGAATTCAGCCCCAGCATTTT. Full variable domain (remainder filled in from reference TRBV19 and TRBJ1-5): DGGITQSPKYLFRKEGQNVTLSCEQNLNHDAMYWYRQDPGQGLRLIYYSQIVNDFQKGDIAEGYSVSREKKESFPLTVTSAQKNPTAFYLCASRRVTVAGGVGIQPQHFGDGTRLSIL.